This record looks at one T cell receptor beta chain sequence and its context. Its antigen remains unidentified. Qualities for individual bases were not recorded, and no much larger clone is one base off. The V end loses 0 bases and the J end loses 4 bases, and a stretch of 12 bases separates them. The CDR3, cysteine through phenylalanine, is 15 amino acids long. This entry keeps only the CDR3 DNA: 45 bases, framed from base 1. The germline V gene yields SGHDN for CDR1 and FVKESK for CDR2. The data are from a study of blood T cell repertoires in COVID-19 (dated by TCRdb to about 2020). For the wider study: Samples covering the acute and convalescent phases of COVID-19 were provided by collaborators in the United States, Italy and Spain. Samples came from the ongoing ImmuneRACE study (first 160 participants) plus 1,254 subjects from 6 global collaborators. A freely available public database, intended as a resource for researchers studying the immune response to SARS-CoV-2, is where the repertoires were released. The sample metadata nearly always contained a de-identified subject ID, COVID-19 status, age in years and sex. The material from the prospective study consisted of cDNA or gDNA derived from T cells, B-cell-depleted T cells, or PBMCs. The dataset comprised deeply sampled blood TCRbeta repertoires from subjects exposed to, actively infected with, or recovered from COVID-19. Where HLA class I and class II types were available, the types were taken from metadata supplied by the sample provider, not from assay-based typing. General findings and caveats noted by the study authors: The quantity of clinical and demographic metadata differed by source and by participant and was supplied without curation.

Each collaborating institution followed its own protocols to collect whole blood in K2EDTA tubes. For TCRbeta analysis, collaborators shipped samples in one of three forms: frozen whole blood, isolated PBMCs, or DNA extracted from either of those sample types. The immunoSEQ Assay, a bias-controlled multiplex PCR, was used to amplify TCRbeta CDR3 regions from genomic DNA. As for the original processing: The number of nucleated cells in each sample was estimated from the amplification of reference gene primers within the assay. To quantify the absolute abundance of each unique TCRbeta CDR3 rearrangement, sequence reads were collapsed and filtered. For each sample, productive Simpson clonality was calculated by taking the square root of Simpson's diversity index across productive rearrangements. TCRdb took this table from immuneACCESS and kept in-frame rearrangements with V and J called. Such tables lack part of the clones; where checked against another copy, unresolved V genes explain under half of the gap, and the rest is unexplained. V, J and clone size derive from that table, while D and trimming were established from the DNA sequence. In all, the sample holds 150,000 to 200,000 clones, and 80% to 90% of those were seen once. About 8.2% of the sample lies in the top ten.

This receptor was obtained from a man aged 55 to 70 with acute or convalescent COVID-19. Sequencing used peripheral blood. The chain joins TRBV14 to TRBJ1-2; the best D guess is TRBD1, with 6 bases matching. For the CDR3, the sequence is CASSQDFGQLYGYTF. The base sequence is TGTGCCAGCAGCCAAGACTTCGGACAGCTCTATGGCTACACCTTC.